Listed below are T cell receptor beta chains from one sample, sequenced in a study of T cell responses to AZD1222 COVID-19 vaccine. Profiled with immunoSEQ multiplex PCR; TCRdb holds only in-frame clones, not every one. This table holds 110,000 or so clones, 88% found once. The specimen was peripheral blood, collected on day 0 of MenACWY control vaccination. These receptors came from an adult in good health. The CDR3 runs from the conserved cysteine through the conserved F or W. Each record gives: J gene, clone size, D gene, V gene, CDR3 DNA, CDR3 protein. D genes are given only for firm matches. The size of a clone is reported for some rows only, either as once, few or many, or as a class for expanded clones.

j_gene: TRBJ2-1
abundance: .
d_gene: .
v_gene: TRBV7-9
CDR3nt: TGTGCCAGCAGCTCCGGGCGGACTCTCTCCTACAATGAGCAGTTCTTC
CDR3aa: CASSSGRTLSYNEQFF

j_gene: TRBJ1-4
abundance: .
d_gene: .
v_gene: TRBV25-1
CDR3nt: TGTGCCAGCAGATTCAGACAGGAACTGTTTTTT
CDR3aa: CASRFRQELFF

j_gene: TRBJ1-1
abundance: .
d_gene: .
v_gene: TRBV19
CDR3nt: TGTGCCAGTAGTAGATCACAGAACACTGAAGCTTTCTTT
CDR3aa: CASSRSQNTEAFF

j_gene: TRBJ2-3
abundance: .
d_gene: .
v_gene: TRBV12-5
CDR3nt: TGTGCTAGTGGTCTCAGCACAGATACGCAGTATTTT
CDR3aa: CASGLSTDTQYF

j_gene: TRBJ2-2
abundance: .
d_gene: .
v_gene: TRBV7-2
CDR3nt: TGTGCCAGCAGCCCGAAGGGGTTCGGGGAGCTGTTTTTT
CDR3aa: CASSPKGFGELFF

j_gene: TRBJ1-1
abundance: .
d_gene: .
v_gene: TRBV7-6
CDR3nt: TGTGCCACCTCCGGGGGGAGCACTGAAGCTTTCTTT
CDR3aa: CATSGGSTEAFF

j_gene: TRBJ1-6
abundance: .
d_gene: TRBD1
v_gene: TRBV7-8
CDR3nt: TGTGCCAGCAGCTTACCGGGACAGTCCTATAATTCACCCCTCCACTTT
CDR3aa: CASSLPGQSYNSPLHF

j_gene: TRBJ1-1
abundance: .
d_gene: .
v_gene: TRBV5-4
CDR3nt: TGTGCCAGCAGCTCGTTAATGGGCAGGGGTGGGACTGAAGCTTTCTTT
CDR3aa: CASSSLMGRGGTEAFF

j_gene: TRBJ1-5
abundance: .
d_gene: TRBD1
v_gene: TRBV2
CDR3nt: TGTGCCAGCAGGGCACAGGGGGTCCCGAATCAGCCCCAGCATTTT
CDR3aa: CASRAQGVPNQPQHF

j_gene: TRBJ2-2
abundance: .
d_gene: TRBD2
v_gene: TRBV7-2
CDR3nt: TGTGCCAGCAGCTGGACTAGCGGGAGATTGGACACCGGGGAGCTGTTTTTT
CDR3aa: CASSWTSGRLDTGELFF

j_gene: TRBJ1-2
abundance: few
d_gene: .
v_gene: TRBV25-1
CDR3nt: TGTGCCAGCAGAAGAGGGGTGGACTATGGCTACACCTTC
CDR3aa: CASRRGVDYGYTF

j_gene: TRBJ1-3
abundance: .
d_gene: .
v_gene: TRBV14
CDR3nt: TGTGCCAGCAGGGGGACTTACTCTGGAAACACCATATATTTT
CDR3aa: CASRGTYSGNTIYF

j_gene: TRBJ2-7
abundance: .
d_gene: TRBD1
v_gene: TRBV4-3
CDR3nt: TGCGCCAGCAGCCAGGGGGGACAGGGCTACGAGCAGTACTTC
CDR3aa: CASSQGGQGYEQYF

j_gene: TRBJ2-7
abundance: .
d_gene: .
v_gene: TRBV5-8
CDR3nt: TGTGCCAGCAGCTTGGGGACACCTAGGCGGGACGAGCAGTACTTC
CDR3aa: CASSLGTPRRDEQYF

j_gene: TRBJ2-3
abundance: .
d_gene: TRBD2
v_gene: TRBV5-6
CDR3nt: TGTGCCAGCAGACCCCAACTAGCGGGGTACACAGATACGCAGTATTTT
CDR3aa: CASRPQLAGYTDTQYF

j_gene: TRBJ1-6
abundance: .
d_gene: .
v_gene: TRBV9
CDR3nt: TGTGCCAGCAGCGTGACGGGAGAAATTTCACCCCTCCACTTT
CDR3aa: CASSVTGEISPLHF

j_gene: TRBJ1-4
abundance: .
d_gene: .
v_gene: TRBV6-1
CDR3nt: TGTGCCAGCAGTGAACGGGGAGGGGACGAAAAACTGTTTTTT
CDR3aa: CASSERGGDEKLFF

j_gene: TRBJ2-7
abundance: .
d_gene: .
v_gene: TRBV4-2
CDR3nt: TGTGCCAGCAGCCAAGAGGTGGGAAATGATGGTAAGGAGCAGTACTTC
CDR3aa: CASSQEVGNDGKEQYF

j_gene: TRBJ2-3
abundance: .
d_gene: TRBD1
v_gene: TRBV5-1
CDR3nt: TGCGCCAGCAGCTTACGGACAGGACACAGCACAGATACGCAGTATTTT
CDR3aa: CASSLRTGHSTDTQYF

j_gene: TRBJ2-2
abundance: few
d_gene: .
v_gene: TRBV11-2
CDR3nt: TGTGCCAGCAGCTTACAGAACACCGGGGAGCTGTTTTTT
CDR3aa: CASSLQNTGELFF

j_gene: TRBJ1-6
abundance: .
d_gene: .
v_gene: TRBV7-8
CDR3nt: TGTGCCAGCAGCTTAGGGAGGCCCCTCCACTTT
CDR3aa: CASSLGRPLHF

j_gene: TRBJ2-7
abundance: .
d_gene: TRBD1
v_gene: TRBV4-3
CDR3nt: TGCGCCAGCAGCCAAGGACAGGGGGCGTCCTACGAGCAGTACTTC
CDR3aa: CASSQGQGASYEQYF

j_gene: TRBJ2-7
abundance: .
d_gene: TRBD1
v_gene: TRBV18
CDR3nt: TGTGCCAGTTCCCGGGACAGGTCCTACGAGCAGTACTTC
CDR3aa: CASSRDRSYEQYF

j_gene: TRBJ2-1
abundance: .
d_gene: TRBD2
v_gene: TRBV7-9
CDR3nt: TGTGCCAGCAGCTTAGTTGGTAGCGGGAACGGGAATGAGCAGTTCTTC
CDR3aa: CASSLVGSGNGNEQFF

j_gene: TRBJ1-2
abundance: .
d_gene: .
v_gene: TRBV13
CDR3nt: TGTGCCAGCAGCGAGCAGGGCGGCTATGGCTACACCTTC
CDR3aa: CASSEQGGYGYTF

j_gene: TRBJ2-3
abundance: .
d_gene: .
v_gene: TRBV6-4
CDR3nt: TGTGCCATCCCCGCGACAGATACGCAGTATTTT
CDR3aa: CAIPATDTQYF

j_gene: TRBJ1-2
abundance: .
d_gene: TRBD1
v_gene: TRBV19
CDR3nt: TGTGCCAGTAGGCCCGGGACAGACTATGGCTACACCTTC
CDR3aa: CASRPGTDYGYTF

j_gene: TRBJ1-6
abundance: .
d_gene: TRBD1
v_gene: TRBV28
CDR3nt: TGTGCCAGCCGCTCCGGGACAGGGACTGGGAATTCACCCCTCCACTTT
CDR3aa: CASRSGTGTGNSPLHF

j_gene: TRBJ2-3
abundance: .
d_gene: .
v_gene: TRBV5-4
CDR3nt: TGTGCCAGCAGCCCGGGGAGTTCGCGGGGGCGCACAGATACGCAGTATTTT
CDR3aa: CASSPGSSRGRTDTQYF

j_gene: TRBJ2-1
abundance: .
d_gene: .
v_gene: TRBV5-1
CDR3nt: TGCGCCAGCAGCTTGGGGGACGGAAATTACAATGAGCAGTTCTTC
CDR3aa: CASSLGDGNYNEQFF

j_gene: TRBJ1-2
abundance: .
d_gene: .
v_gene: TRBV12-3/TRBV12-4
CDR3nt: TGTGCCAGCAGCCAGGGAAGTGGCTACACCTTC
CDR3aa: CASSQGSGYTF

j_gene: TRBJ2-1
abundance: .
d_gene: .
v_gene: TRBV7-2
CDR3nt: TGTGCCAGCAGCCAGGGGGGGGTGTACTCCTACAATGAGCAGTTCTTC
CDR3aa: CASSQGGVYSYNEQFF

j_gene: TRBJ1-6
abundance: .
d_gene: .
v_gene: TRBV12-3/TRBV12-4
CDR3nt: TGTGCCAGCAGTTTACAGGACTCCGATCCCCTCCACTTT
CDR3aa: CASSLQDSDPLHF

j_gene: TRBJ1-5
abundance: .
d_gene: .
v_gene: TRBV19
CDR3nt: TGTGCCAGTAGTATCATAGCTAATCAGCCCCAGCATTTT
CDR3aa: CASSIIANQPQHF

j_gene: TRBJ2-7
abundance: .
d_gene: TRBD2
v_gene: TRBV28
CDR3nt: TGTGCCACCCATAGCGGGGGGAGCTCCTACGAGCAGTACTTC
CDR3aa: CATHSGGSSYEQYF

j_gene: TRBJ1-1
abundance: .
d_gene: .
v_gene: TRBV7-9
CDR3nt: TGTGCCAGCAGCTTTTTCGAGGTGTCGGGAGCTTTCTTT
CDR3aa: CASSFFEVSGAFF

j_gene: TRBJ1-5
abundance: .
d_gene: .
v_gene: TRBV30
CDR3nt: TGTGCCTGGAGTCTGGGGCCATTCTCGGATCAGCCCCAGCATTTT
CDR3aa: CAWSLGPFSDQPQHF

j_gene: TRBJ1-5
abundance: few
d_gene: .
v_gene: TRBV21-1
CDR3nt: TGTGCCAGCAGCAAAGTAGGGGAATTAAATCAGCCCCAGCATTTT
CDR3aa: CASSKVGELNQPQHF

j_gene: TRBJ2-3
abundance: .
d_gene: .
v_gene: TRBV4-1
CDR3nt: TGCGCCAGCAGCCGGGGAAGGGGGTACCAGACCAGCACAGATACGCAGTATTTT
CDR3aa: CASSRGRGYQTSTDTQYF

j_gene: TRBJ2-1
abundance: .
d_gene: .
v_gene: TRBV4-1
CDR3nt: TGCGCCAGCAGCCACTTGATTGGGAGGAGTGAGCAGTTCTTC
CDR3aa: CASSHLIGRSEQFF

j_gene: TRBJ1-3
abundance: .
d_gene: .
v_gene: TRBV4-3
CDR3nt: TGCGCCAGCAGCCAAGATTCAGACCCGACCGCCGCTGGAAACACCATATATTTT
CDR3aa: CASSQDSDPTAAGNTIYF

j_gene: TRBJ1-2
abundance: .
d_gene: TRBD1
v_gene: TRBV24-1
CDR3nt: TGTGCCACCAGTGAATCCGGGACAGGAGGTTATGGCTACACCTTC
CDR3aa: CATSESGTGGYGYTF

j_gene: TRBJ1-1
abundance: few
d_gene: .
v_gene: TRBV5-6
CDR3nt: TGTGCCAGCAGCTTGGTAGAGGGTAGGTCTGAAGCTTTCTTT
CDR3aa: CASSLVEGRSEAFF

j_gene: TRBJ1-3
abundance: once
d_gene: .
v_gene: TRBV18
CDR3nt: TGTGCCAGCTCACGGGACGGAGGTCCTGGAAACACCATATATTTT
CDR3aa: CASSRDGGPGNTIYF

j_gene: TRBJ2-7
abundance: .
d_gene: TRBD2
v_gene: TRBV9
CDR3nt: TGTGCCAGCAGCGTAGGGGTTTCCAGCGGGAGTTACGAGCAGTACTTC
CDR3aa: CASSVGVSSGSYEQYF

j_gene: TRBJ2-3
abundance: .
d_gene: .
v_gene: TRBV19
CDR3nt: TGTGCCAGTAGTATAGATCGCGGAGATACGCAGTATTTT
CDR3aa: CASSIDRGDTQYF

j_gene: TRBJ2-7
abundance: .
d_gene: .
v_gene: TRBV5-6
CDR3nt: TGTGCCAGCAGCGGGATCTTAAACCGGGGCACAATGACCTACGAGCAGTACTTC
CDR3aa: CASSGILNRGTMTYEQYF

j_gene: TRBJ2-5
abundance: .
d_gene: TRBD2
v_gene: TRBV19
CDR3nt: TGTGCCAGTACCCTCGGAGGAGCGGGGCTCCAAGAGACCCAGTACTTC
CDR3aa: CASTLGGAGLQETQYF

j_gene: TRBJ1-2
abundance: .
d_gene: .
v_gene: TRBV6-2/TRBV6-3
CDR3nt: TGTGCCAGCAGTTACTCCTTCGTTGGCAGGTCGGGTGGCTACACCTTC
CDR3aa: CASSYSFVGRSGGYTF

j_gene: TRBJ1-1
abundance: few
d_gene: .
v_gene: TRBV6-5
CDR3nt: TGTGCCAGCAGTTACGGCTTCGGGGTGAACACTGAAGCTTTCTTT
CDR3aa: CASSYGFGVNTEAFF

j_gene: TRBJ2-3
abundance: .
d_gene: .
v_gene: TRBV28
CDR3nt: TGTGCCAGCAGCCTCCCCGGGGTATACACAGATACGCAGTATTTT
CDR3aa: CASSLPGVYTDTQYF

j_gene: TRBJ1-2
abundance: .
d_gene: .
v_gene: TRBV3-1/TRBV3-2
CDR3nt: TGTGCCAGCAGCCAAATAAACTATGGCTACACCTTC
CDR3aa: CASSQINYGYTF

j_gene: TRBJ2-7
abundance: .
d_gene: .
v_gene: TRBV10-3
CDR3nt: TGTGCCCCCCCCCGGGACTCTACCAACGAGCAGTACTTC
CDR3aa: CAPPRDSTNEQYF

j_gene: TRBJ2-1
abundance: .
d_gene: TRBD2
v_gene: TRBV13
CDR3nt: TGTGCCAGCAGCTTACCGACTAGCGGGTACAATGAGCAGTTCTTC
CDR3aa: CASSLPTSGYNEQFF

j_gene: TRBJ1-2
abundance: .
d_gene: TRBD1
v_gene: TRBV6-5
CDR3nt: TGTGCCAGCAGGAGGAGGGGGCTGAGCTATGGCTACACCTTC
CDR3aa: CASRRRGLSYGYTF

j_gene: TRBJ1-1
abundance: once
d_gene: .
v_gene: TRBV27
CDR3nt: TGTGCCAGTTCCGGCACTGCGGGGTGGAGAACTGAAGCTTTCTTT
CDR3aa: CASSGTAGWRTEAFF

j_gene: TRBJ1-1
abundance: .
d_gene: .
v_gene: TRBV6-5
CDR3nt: TGTGCCAGCAGGCTCCTAATGAACACTGAAGCTTTCTTT
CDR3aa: CASRLLMNTEAFF

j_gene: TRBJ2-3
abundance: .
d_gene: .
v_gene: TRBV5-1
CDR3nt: TGCGCCAGCCGGGAGAGGCAGGGAACAGATACGCAGTATTTT
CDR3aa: CASRERQGTDTQYF

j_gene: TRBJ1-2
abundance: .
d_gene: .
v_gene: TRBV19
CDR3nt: TGTGCCGTACAGGATTTCTATGGCTACACCTTC
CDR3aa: CAVQDFYGYTF